Reported below is one T cell receptor (beta chain). Its cognate antigen has yet to be identified. No clone much larger than this one lies a single base away; base qualities are absent. The donors were included in the validation cohort of 120 subjects, a group kept apart from the roughly 670-subject first cohort. A distance of 16 bases separates the germline ends of V and J, which lose 1 base and 3 bases respectively. Reading from cysteine to phenylalanine, the CDR3 counts 16 amino acids. The retained sequence is limited to the CDR3, 48 bases, with the frame set at the first base. Based on the germline V gene, the CDR1 and CDR2 sequences are LGHNT and FRNRAP. This sample was taken from a study of cytomegalovirus exposure and HLA in healthy donors (dated by TCRdb to 2016 to 2017). As for the study more broadly: According to a later analysis, the roughly 120 validation repertoires were produced on the same platform as the approximately 610 repertoires of the first cohort. The study aimed to test whether cataloging public T cell receptors could reveal signatures of past pathogen exposure. A separate validation cohort of 100 to 150 different subjects was used in addition to the roughly 670-subject first cohort. To predict cytomegalovirus infection status, the study combined high-throughput TCR immunosequencing, statistical association of individual TCRs with disease status, and machine learning. General study outcomes and caveats: Of the cluster scores, 90% to 95% were above 0 in a later analysis, which found that TCRs clustered in the first cohort also tended to co-occur in the roughly 130 validation repertoires. The authors suggested that the approach could potentially be generalized to other disease states and immunological phenotypes. In the study, some 160 TCR beta chains were listed as associated with cytomegalovirus. In vitro tests confirmed that a few of the cytomegalovirus-associated TCR beta chains recognize cytomegalovirus antigens. The classifier was reported to diagnose cytomegalovirus status with high specificity and sensitivity in both the original cohort and the validation cohort. A later analysis lacked HLA typing for the validation cohort, so it scored co-occurrence in that cohort across all 120 or so repertoires. Most TCR sequences were observed very rarely across donors, whereas some public TCRs were present in many individuals.

Library preparation employed the immunoSEQ multiplex PCR assay. Per the source publication's procedure: A statistical classification framework was built to diagnose cytomegalovirus status from the catalog of TCR beta chain sequences. Drawn from immuneACCESS, this table holds only the in-frame rearrangements with V and J called that TCRdb kept. Clones are partly lost; checked studies trace under half to an unresolved V gene and leave the rest unexplained. V, J and clone size are taken as reported in that table, and D and trimming were inferred from the DNA itself. The table for this sample lists some 49,000 clones; nearly 95% of them were counted only once. Of the sample, approximately 8.1% is held by the ten largest clones.

Sequenced material: PBMCs. The TCR was taken from a woman younger than 35 in good health and CMV-seropositive. Recombination joined TRBV12-5 with TRBJ2-7; a tentative D match to TRBD2 spans 6 bases. The bases are TGTGCTAGTGGTTTGGGGCGCGGGGTAGCCCTCTACGAGCAGTACTTC. It codes for CASGLGRGVALYEQYF.